This note documents a single T cell receptor (beta chain) sequence. Its antigen target is currently unknown. No much larger clone is present one base from it, and per-base qualities are unavailable. Single viable CD3+CD4+CD8-CD45RO+ cells were sorted as memory CD4+ T cells on a FACSAria II. CMV serostatus was determined using a Roche Elecsys assay that detects serum IgG against CMV pp150, pp28, p38 and p52. Once the samples were thawed, total CD4+ T cells were enriched through positive selection using CD4 magnetic microbeads. The samples came from a separate study whose specific focus was interrogating the CD4+ T cell memory repertoire. Peripheral blood mononuclear cells were isolated and cryopreserved according to standard operating procedures, and serum was stored at -80 degrees C. The staining relied on CD3-PerCP (BW264/56), CD4-APC (RPA-T4), CD45RO-PE (UCHT1) and CD8-Pacific Orange (3B5) antibodies, and Sytox blue was used to exclude non-viable cells.

Taken from the germline V gene, the CDR1 and CDR2 loops are MDHEN and SYDVKM. The CDR3 holds 14 amino acids from the cysteine to the phenylalanine. The retained sequence is limited to the CDR3, 42 bases, with the frame set at the first base. Trimming takes 3 bases from V and 9 bases from J, and the germline ends sit 15 bases apart. These data belong to a study of memory CD4+ T cells and cytomegalovirus serostatus (dated by TCRdb to about 2019). Regarding the study in general: A total of about 35 healthy Belgian adults, of whom 9 were CMV seropositive and about 24 were CMV seronegative, were included in the cohort. To replicate a published TCR-based CMV serostatus classifier, the study sequenced CD4+ memory TCRbeta repertoires from a Belgian cohort whose cytomegalovirus serostatus was known. Overall study results and their limits: CMV serostatus prediction reached a median bootstrapped AUC of about 0.94 with the original framework and just under 0.93 with a US-trained random forest. Of fewer than 200 previously reported CMV-associated TCRbeta sequences, approximately 70 appeared in the CD4+ memory repertoires, each in one to five individuals. On the Belgian cohort, the classifier built on the original framework reached a median bootstrapped AUC of around 0.95, with a 95% CI of 0.76-1.00. The results were interpreted as suggesting that the CMV-associated TCR signature is mostly present in the CD4+ memory repertoire. Only CD4+CD45RO+ memory cells were sequenced, in contrast to the original study, which included naive and memory CD4+ and CD8+ populations.

The Quick-DNA Microprep Kit was used to extract genomic DNA from the sorted cells. Amplification of TCRbeta DNA was done with the immunoSEQ hsTCRbeta kit, following the protocol from the manufacturer. TCRbeta libraries were sequenced on an Illumina MiSeq instrument. The study's processing was this. Following removal of out-of-frame sequences, about 2,200,000 distinct TCRbeta sequences were retained, with an average of approximately 69,000 per individual. Each individual was scored by the count of around 160 previously reported CMV-associated TCRbeta sequences and the total productive distinct TCRbeta count. A beta-binomial model was reimplemented in Python, and random forests from scikit-learn, run with default parameters, were trained on data from the US cohort. Classifier performance on the Belgian cohort was summarized as median AUC with percentile confidence intervals over 10,000 bootstrap iterations. TCRdb re-hosts the immuneACCESS table, in-frame sequences only. Its copies lack some clones; in the studies checked, an unresolved V gene accounts for under half of them, and the cause for the rest is not known. V and J calls and clone size are copied from that table; D and trimming were computed from the DNA. In this sample the table shows fewer than 75,000 clones, 70% to 80% of which occur a single time. 0.75% to 0.9% of the sample rests with the top ten.

The sequence came from an adult in good health and CMV-seronegative. Sample: memory CD4+ T cells from blood. The chain links TRBV28 with TRBJ2-1; the D gene is not confidently resolved. The CDR3 protein is CASSFPGRSGEQFF. In nucleotides, the sequence is TGTGCCAGCAGTTTCCCGGGCCGGTCGGGTGAGCAGTTCTTC.